Here is one T cell receptor beta chain with its context. Its antigen remains unidentified. This entry comes from a study of persistence of HIV-infected CD4 T cells. V lost 2 bases and J lost 6; bases outside the gene matches: 7. CDR3 length: 16 amino acids. Germline CDR1 MNHEY, CDR2 SVGEGT. The stimulus was lysate of CMV-infected fibroblasts, approximately 9.7 ug/mL. CD40L-negative CD69-negative CD45RO-high memory CD4+ T cells were sorted as populations depleted of antigen-responding cells. For at least 4 years, plasma HIV-1 RNA was undetectable (<50 copies/mL). Sequencing used immunoSEQ version 4 in survey mode. Profiling relied on immunoSEQ multiplex PCR, and the TCRdb table lists in-frame clones only, not all of them. The sample records some 31,000 clones, around 82% being singletons.

The source was CD4+ T cells sorted from PBMCs after approximately 19-hour stimulation, collected from a patient who received antiretroviral therapy. The rearrangement links TRBV6-2 or TRBV6-3 to TRBJ2-2; 9 bases are a match to TRBD1. The TCR comes from an adult man with HIV who was CMV-seropositive. CDR3 DNA sequence: TGTGCCAGCAGTTACGGAGGGACAGGGAGGCCCGGGGAGCTGTTTTTT. This codes for CASSYGGTGRPGELFF.